The clone carrying this T cell receptor beta chain has a single count. This entry belongs to a study of cytomegalovirus exposure and HLA in healthy donors. Looked up from germline, CDR1 is SGHNT and CDR2 is YYREEE (reference sequence). The CDR3 has 17 residues. J lost 0 bases, V lost 3 bases, and 4 bases had no gene match. Both 60 Vbeta primers and 13 Jbeta primers went into the PCR. The repertoire was sequenced with immunoSEQ multiplex PCR; TCRdb's copy has only in-frame clones and lacks some. The sample has 200,000 to 250,000 clones, approximately 82% seen once; the top ten hold over 3.5%. The TCR sequence derives from a male donor in good health and CMV-seronegative. The chain carries TRBV5-4 and TRBJ2-1; TRBD2 matches at 12 bases. The sequenced material came from PBMCs. As DNA, the CDR3 is TGTGCCAGCAGCTCTCCGACTAGCGGGAGCTCCTACAATGAGCAGTTCTTC. Translated, it gives CASSSPTSGSSYNEQFF.